The 20 T cell receptor beta chains in this list originate from one sample, sequenced in a study of response to subunit inactivated influenza vaccine. TCRdb called the RT-PCR reads again in MiXCR, with one record for every CDR3 protein. Among roughly 700,000 distinct CDR3 sequences, approximately 15% were seen once, and the ten largest hold 6% to 8%. This specimen was PBMCs from blood, taken less than 15 days before vaccination. The receptors were gathered from a man aged 45-60 years who received an inactivated influenza vaccine.

This rearrangement joins TRBV20-1 to TRBJ1-5, with D maybe TRBD1 (5 bases). This CDR3 has 13 amino acids. Trimming cost V 1 base and J 6 bases, with 10 bases left between them. Germline CDR1 and CDR2: DFQATT and SNEGSKA (reference sequence). The CDR3 DNA follows: TGCAGTGCTAGAGGAGGGGTGGGTCAGCCCCAGCATTTT. The encoded protein is CSARGGVGQPQHF.

V usage is TRBV12-3 or TRBV12-4 and J usage is TRBJ2-1; 8 nucleotides line up with TRBD2. V lost 8 bases to trimming and J lost 9 bases; unmatched junction nucleotides: 9. This CDR3 is 13 amino acids long. The CDR3: CASREGQGGEQFF. The CDR3 coding sequence is TGTGCCAGCCGGGAGGGGCAGGGCGGTGAGCAGTTCTTC.

This clonotype was counted many times. This chain links TRBV20-1 with TRBJ2-7; either TRBD1 or TRBD2 may supply D (6 bases each). Trimming removed 0 bases at V and 5 bases at J, with 17 bases between. In germline, CDR1 is DFQATT, CDR2 SNEGSKA (reference sequence). The CDR3 is 15 amino acids. The CDR3 region has the DNA TGCAGTGCTAGAGATCTAAGGGGGAGGATGGACGAGCAGTACTTC. Its protein product is CSARDLRGRMDEQYF.

This clonotype was recorded a few times. The DNA for the CDR3 is TGCAGCGTCATACAGGGGCTCCAAGAGACCCAGTACTTC. This gives the protein CSVIQGLQETQYF. The genes are TRBV29-1 and TRBJ2-5; 7 bases are a match to TRBD1. The CDR3 covers 13 residues. After removal of 6 bases from V and 1 base from J, the junction contained 5 bases not matched to a gene. Germline CDR1 is SQVTM and CDR2 is ANQGSEA.

The chain carries TRBV4-3 and TRBJ1-2, with a possible D match to TRBD1 (5 bases). CDR1 is LGHNA, CDR2 YSLEER, per germline. The CDR3 is made up of 18 amino acids. V was clipped by 1 base and J by 1 base, with 19 bases between them. CDR3 region: CASSQARGGIRYNYGYTF. The CDR3 region has the DNA TGCGCCAGCAGCCAAGCCCGGGGGGGGATCCGGTATAACTATGGCTACACCTTC.

The CDR3 coding sequence is TGCGCCAGCAGCCCGCTGCCAAGGGTTTCACCCCTCCACTTT. This gives the protein CASSPLPRVSPLHF. This chain connects TRBV4-1 to TRBJ1-6; no clear D. Germline CDR1 reads MGHRA; CDR2 reads YSYEKL. Trimming removed 4 bases at V and 9 bases at J, with 13 bases between. The CDR3 covers 14 residues.

This chain links TRBV20-1 with TRBJ2-1, with a weak D call TRBD1 (6 bases). Germline CDR1 reads DFQATT; CDR2 reads SNEGSKA (reference sequence). This CDR3 is 15 amino acids long. Trimming removed 5 bases at V and 0 bases at J, with 14 bases between. Written as DNA, the CDR3 is TGCAGTGCTCCTACAGGGATGGGCTCCTACAATGAGCAGTTCTTC. Protein product: CSAPTGMGSYNEQFF.

This chain links TRBV18 with TRBJ2-1; D remains ambiguous. Trimming cost V 1 base and J 0 bases, with 10 bases left between them. This CDR3 comprises 16 residues. Per the germline V gene, CDR1 is KGHSH and CDR2 is LQKENI. The CDR3 region has the DNA TGTGCCAGCTCACCACGCACAGCGAGCTCCTACAATGAGCAGTTCTTC. It specifies CASSPRTASSYNEQFF.

Only a few counts were recorded for this clonotype. This rearrangement joins TRBV12-3 or TRBV12-4 to TRBJ2-5; a weak D match, TRBD2 (6 bases). The V and J ends lost 7 bases and 2 bases respectively, with 17 bases between them. The CDR3 length is 15 residues. The CDR3 sequence is CASTSLGGSQETQYF. The CDR3 nucleotides are TGTGCCAGCACCAGTTTGGGAGGATCGCAAGAGACCCAGTACTTC.

This clonotype was recorded a few times. V and J are TRBV6-1 and TRBJ2-3; no definite D call. The ends were cut back, 7 bases at V and 0 bases at J, with 11 bases in the middle. The CDR3 has 14 amino acids. In germline, CDR1 is MNHNS, CDR2 SASEGT. Here the CDR3 reads CASKVAASTDTQYF. As DNA, the CDR3 is TGTGCCAGCAAGGTTGCGGCTAGCACAGATACGCAGTATTTT.

The genes are TRBV2 and TRBJ1-1, with unresolved D. The V gene lost 0 bases and the J gene lost 0 bases, with 14 bases spanning the gap. The germline CDR1 and CDR2 sequences are SNHLY and FYNNEI. This CDR3 spans 17 amino acids. The CDR3 DNA is TGTGCCAGCAGTGAAGCTTCCACAGTCGTCATGAACACTGAAGCTTTCTTT. This translates into CASSEASTVVMNTEAFF.

The genes are TRBV10-3 and TRBJ2-1; 7 bases fit TRBD2. CDR3 length: 15 residues. J lost 6 bases, V lost 3 bases, and 8 bases had no gene match. Germline-derived CDR1 and CDR2 are ENHRY and SYGVKD. In nucleotides, the CDR3 is TGTGCCATCAGTGATTCAGGGACTAAAATCAATGAGCAGTTCTTC. As protein: CAISDSGTKINEQFF.

The J gene is TRBJ1-5, the V gene TRBV6-1; D is unclear. The CDR3 is 14 residues long. Germline V CDR1 and CDR2: MNHNS, SASEGT. V lost 7 bases to trimming and J lost 0 bases, with 10 bases between them. The DNA for the CDR3 is TGTGCCAGCACCGGCGGGTATAGCAATCAGCCCCAGCATTTT. It encodes CASTGGYSNQPQHF.

This clonotype turned up a few times. This chain links TRBV12-3 or TRBV12-4 with TRBJ1-2; D gene uncertain. The CDR3 totals 13 residues. Deletions cut 6 bases from V and 2 bases from J, with 10 bases between. The DNA for the CDR3 is TGTGCCAGCAGCCCTACTCTCAACTATGGCTACACCTTC. Its protein product is CASSPTLNYGYTF.

The V call is TRBV20-1, the J call TRBJ2-7; 7 bases line up with TRBD2. Germline loops: CDR1 DFQATT, CDR2 SNEGSKA (reference sequence). The length of the CDR3 is 14 residues. The V gene end was trimmed by 3 bases and the J gene end by 0 bases; junction bases not matched to a gene: 5. CDR3 nucleotide sequence: TGCAGTGCTAGGATGGGGGGGAGCTCCTACGAGCAGTACTTC. It specifies CSARMGGSSYEQYF.

This clonotype was detected only a few times. This chain links TRBV6-1 with TRBJ2-3; the match to TRBD2 covers 11 bases. Germline CDR1 MNHNS, CDR2 SASEGT. With V trimmed by 5 bases and J by 6 bases, 19 bases remained unmatched. This CDR3 has 19 amino acids. The CDR3 DNA reads as TGTGCCAGCAGTATCGGGACAGCTAGCGGGAGGAACCGAGGGGATACGCAGTATTTT. Amino acids: CASSIGTASGRNRGDTQYF.

This clonotype appeared a few times. This sequence joins TRBV4-1 and TRBJ2-1; the match to TRBD1 covers 8 bases. Germline-derived CDR1 and CDR2 are MGHRA and YSYEKL. V trimming: 4 bases; J trimming: 0 bases; junction bases outside the gene matches: 14. The CDR3 has 19 amino acids. The CDR3 DNA sequence: TGCGCCAGCAGCCCGAGTTCACTCAGGACAGGGAGCTCCTACAATGAGCAGTTCTTC. Protein: CASSPSSLRTGSSYNEQFF.

This clonotype was found many times. The rearrangement uses TRBV5-1 and TRBJ2-4; D may correspond to TRBD1 or TRBD2 (5 bases each). V lost 2 bases, J lost 9 bases, and 21 bases lay in between. Germline values: CDR1 SGHRS, CDR2 YFSETQ. The CDR3 has 16 residues. CDR3 in DNA: TGCGCCAGCAGCTTATCCGGGACGTTCTCAGGGAGCATTCAGTACTTC. Residues: CASSLSGTFSGSIQYF.

V is TRBV24-1 and J is TRBJ2-2; no clear D gene. Trimming removed 6 bases from V and 4 bases from J, with 14 bases in between. There are 15 residues in the CDR3. Germline V CDR1 and CDR2: KGHDR, SFDVKD. The CDR3 bases are TGTGCCACCAGTTACTCCGGACCGAGCACCGGGGAGCTGTTTTTT. This gives the protein CATSYSGPSTGELFF.

This clonotype was seen only a few times. The rearrangement joins TRBV5-1 to TRBJ1-4; a possible D gene is TRBD1 (5 bases). The V end was cut by 3 bases, the J end by 2 bases, with 11 bases between. The CDR3 totals 15 residues. Germline CDR1 is SGHRS and CDR2 is YFSETQ. CDR3 sequence: CASSWGTSTNEKLFF. The CDR3 bases are TGCGCCAGCAGCTGGGGGACGTCGACTAATGAAAAACTGTTTTTT.